These T cell receptor beta chains were read from a single sample in a study of blood T cell repertoires in COVID-19. Measured with immunoSEQ multiplex PCR; TCRdb has only the in-frame clones, and not every one. Among some 290,000 clones listed, roughly 89% were seen once. Sequences were obtained from PBMCs or T cells enriched from blood (not recorded which). The origin of the receptors is a woman younger than 45 who had recovered from COVID-19. The CDR3 runs from the conserved cysteine through the conserved F or W. A D gene is named only where the DNA matches it firmly. Rows give clone size only sometimes, using once, few, many, or a class for an expanded clone.

abundance: -; d_gene: TRBD1; v_gene: TRBV30; len: 14; j_gene: TRBJ1-5; CDR3nt: TGTGCCTGGAGTAGGACAGGATTTAATCAGCCCCAGCATTTT; CDR3aa: CAWSRTGFNQPQHF
abundance: -; d_gene: TRBD1; v_gene: TRBV19; len: 14; j_gene: TRBJ1-5; CDR3nt: TGTGCCAGTACCCGCCAGGGGGTATCTCAGCCCCAGCATTTT; CDR3aa: CASTRQGVSQPQHF
abundance: -; d_gene: -; v_gene: TRBV18; len: 11; j_gene: TRBJ2-7; CDR3nt: TGTGCCAGCTCACTAGCGGACCGAACGAACTTC; CDR3aa: CASSLADRTNF
abundance: -; d_gene: -; v_gene: TRBV15; len: 14; j_gene: TRBJ2-7; CDR3nt: TGTGCCACCAGCAGATCCCCAGGAACCTACGAGCAGTACTTC; CDR3aa: CATSRSPGTYEQYF
abundance: -; d_gene: -; v_gene: TRBV7-2; len: 15; j_gene: TRBJ2-5; CDR3nt: TGTGCCAGCAGCTTATTCGGAGAAGGGGGAGAGACCCAGTACTTC; CDR3aa: CASSLFGEGGETQYF
abundance: -; d_gene: -; v_gene: TRBV12-5; len: 15; j_gene: TRBJ2-5; CDR3nt: TGTGCTAGTGGTTTGGGGACAGTTCCTCTGGAGACCCAGTACTTC; CDR3aa: CASGLGTVPLETQYF
abundance: -; d_gene: -; v_gene: TRBV5-1; len: 13; j_gene: TRBJ2-1; CDR3nt: TGCGCCAGCATGGCCACTACCTACAATGAGCAGTTCTTC; CDR3aa: CASMATTYNEQFF
abundance: -; d_gene: TRBD1; v_gene: TRBV5-5; len: 14; j_gene: TRBJ1-6; CDR3nt: TGTGCCAGCACTCGACAGGGGGAACCTGGGACCCTCCACTTT; CDR3aa: CASTRQGEPGTLHF
abundance: -; d_gene: -; v_gene: TRBV7-2; len: 14; j_gene: TRBJ1-2; CDR3nt: TGTGCCAGCAGCCGGACAGATCTAGGCTATGGCTACACCTTC; CDR3aa: CASSRTDLGYGYTF
abundance: -; d_gene: -; v_gene: TRBV4-3; len: 15; j_gene: TRBJ2-7; CDR3nt: TGCGCCAGCAGCCAAGATACTTGGGGGGTCTACGAGCAGTACTTC; CDR3aa: CASSQDTWGVYEQYF
abundance: once; d_gene: -; v_gene: TRBV7-2; len: 15; j_gene: TRBJ2-1; CDR3nt: TGTGCCAGCAGCCTAACTAGTTCGTCCTACAATGAGCAGTTCTTC; CDR3aa: CASSLTSSSYNEQFF
abundance: -; d_gene: TRBD2; v_gene: TRBV5-4; len: 14; j_gene: TRBJ2-5; CDR3nt: TGTGCCAGCAGCCGCCGGACTAGCCCAGAGACCCAGTACTTC; CDR3aa: CASSRRTSPETQYF
abundance: -; d_gene: -; v_gene: TRBV28; len: 14; j_gene: TRBJ1-2; CDR3nt: TGTGCCAGCAGTTTAAAGGGAGGTTTTTATGGCTACACCTTC; CDR3aa: CASSLKGGFYGYTF
abundance: few; d_gene: -; v_gene: TRBV7-9; len: 12; j_gene: TRBJ2-7; CDR3nt: TGTGCCAGCAGCCCGGACATCTACGAGCAGTACTTC; CDR3aa: CASSPDIYEQYF
abundance: -; d_gene: TRBD2; v_gene: TRBV7-2; len: 15; j_gene: TRBJ2-1; CDR3nt: TGTGCCAGCAGCTACCAGACTAGCGGGAGGGATGAGCAGTTCTTC; CDR3aa: CASSYQTSGRDEQFF
abundance: once; d_gene: -; v_gene: TRBV5-1; len: 14; j_gene: TRBJ2-5; CDR3nt: TGCGCCAGCAGCTTGGCCGGGGTCCCAGGGACCCAGTACTTC; CDR3aa: CASSLAGVPGTQYF
abundance: -; d_gene: TRBD2; v_gene: TRBV7-9; len: 16; j_gene: TRBJ2-1; CDR3nt: TGTGCCAGCAGCTTAGGGACTAGCGGGAGCGACAATGAGCAGTTCTTC; CDR3aa: CASSLGTSGSDNEQFF
abundance: -; d_gene: -; v_gene: TRBV28; len: 14; j_gene: TRBJ1-1; CDR3nt: TGTGCCAGCAGTTCGGGAGGTAAAAGCACTGAAGCTTTCTTT; CDR3aa: CASSSGGKSTEAFF
abundance: -; d_gene: -; v_gene: TRBV7-8; len: 15; j_gene: TRBJ2-7; CDR3nt: TGTGCCAGCAGCTTAGTCAGAATAGCGCCCTACGAGCAGTACTTC; CDR3aa: CASSLVRIAPYEQYF
abundance: -; d_gene: -; v_gene: TRBV7-9; len: 17; j_gene: TRBJ1-1; CDR3nt: TGTGCCAGCAGCCGTAGCCCCCGAATCGGACTAAACACTGAAGCTTTCTTT; CDR3aa: CASSRSPRIGLNTEAFF
abundance: -; d_gene: -; v_gene: TRBV28; len: 13; j_gene: TRBJ2-2; CDR3nt: TGTGCCAGCAGTTATCCCGGCACCGGGGAGCTGTTTTTT; CDR3aa: CASSYPGTGELFF
abundance: -; d_gene: -; v_gene: TRBV5-1; len: 11; j_gene: TRBJ2-1; CDR3nt: TGCGCCAGCAGCACTACGTATGAGCAGTTCTTC; CDR3aa: CASSTTYEQFF
abundance: -; d_gene: TRBD1; v_gene: TRBV19; len: 15; j_gene: TRBJ1-2; CDR3nt: TGTGCCAGTAGTATAGAGAGGACGGGACAGCGGGGCTACACCTTC; CDR3aa: CASSIERTGQRGYTF
abundance: -; d_gene: -; v_gene: TRBV6-4; len: 13; j_gene: TRBJ2-7; CDR3nt: TGTGCCAGCAGGGAAGAGGACAGAAACGAGCAGTACTTC; CDR3aa: CASREEDRNEQYF
abundance: -; d_gene: TRBD2; v_gene: TRBV9; len: 18; j_gene: TRBJ2-2; CDR3nt: TGTGCCAGCAGCACGGGACTAGCGTTGATAGGTAACACCGGGGAGCTGTTTTTT; CDR3aa: CASSTGLALIGNTGELFF
abundance: -; d_gene: TRBD2; v_gene: TRBV27; len: 16; j_gene: TRBJ2-7; CDR3nt: TGTGCCAGCAGTCCCCGACTAGCGGGAGGGATCTACGAGCAGTACTTC; CDR3aa: CASSPRLAGGIYEQYF
abundance: -; d_gene: -; v_gene: TRBV19; len: 12; j_gene: TRBJ2-7; CDR3nt: TGTGCCAGTAGTCCCACTAGCAACGAGCAGTACTTC; CDR3aa: CASSPTSNEQYF
abundance: -; d_gene: TRBD2; v_gene: TRBV19; len: 15; j_gene: TRBJ2-7; CDR3nt: TGTGCCAGTAGTCTCCGACTAGCGGGAGGGTTCGAGCAGTACTTC; CDR3aa: CASSLRLAGGFEQYF
abundance: -; d_gene: -; v_gene: TRBV5-1; len: 13; j_gene: TRBJ2-1; CDR3nt: TGCGCCAGCAGTTTCGCAGAGAGGGTTGAGCAGTTCTTC; CDR3aa: CASSFAERVEQFF
abundance: -; d_gene: -; v_gene: TRBV10-3; len: 11; j_gene: TRBJ2-7; CDR3nt: TGTGCCATCAGTGAGCTCTCCGAGCAGTACTTC; CDR3aa: CAISELSEQYF
abundance: -; d_gene: -; v_gene: TRBV28; len: 15; j_gene: TRBJ1-2; CDR3nt: TGTGCCAGCAGGGCCGGTGGGGAGCGGGCGTATGGCTACACCTTC; CDR3aa: CASRAGGERAYGYTF
abundance: -; d_gene: -; v_gene: TRBV5-1; len: 14; j_gene: TRBJ1-1; CDR3nt: TGCGCCAGCAGCCCCGGGAGGCAATTCGAGGAAGCTTTCTTT; CDR3aa: CASSPGRQFEEAFF
abundance: -; d_gene: TRBD1; v_gene: TRBV3-1/TRBV3-2; len: 15; j_gene: TRBJ2-7; CDR3nt: TGTGCCAGCAGCCAAGTAGCGGGACAGGGGTACGAGCAGTACTTC; CDR3aa: CASSQVAGQGYEQYF
abundance: -; d_gene: -; v_gene: TRBV12-5; len: 14; j_gene: TRBJ1-5; CDR3nt: TGTGCTAGTGGTTTGTTTGGGGGCGGTCAGCCCCAGCATTTT; CDR3aa: CASGLFGGGQPQHF
abundance: -; d_gene: TRBD2; v_gene: TRBV19; len: 17; j_gene: TRBJ2-7; CDR3nt: TGTGCCATTAGTAAAACGACCGGGACTAGCGGTTACTACGAGCAGTACTTC; CDR3aa: CAISKTTGTSGYYEQYF
abundance: -; d_gene: -; v_gene: TRBV27; len: 15; j_gene: TRBJ1-5; CDR3nt: TGTGCCAGCAGTACTACTCCGGGGAGCAATCAGCCCCAGCATTTT; CDR3aa: CASSTTPGSNQPQHF
abundance: -; d_gene: TRBD2; v_gene: TRBV6-2/TRBV6-3; len: 14; j_gene: TRBJ2-5; CDR3nt: TGTGCCAGCAGCGATCTAGCGGGAGGGGAGACCCAGTACTTC; CDR3aa: CASSDLAGGETQYF
abundance: -; d_gene: TRBD1; v_gene: TRBV28; len: 15; j_gene: TRBJ1-5; CDR3nt: TGTGCCAGCAGTTTCGACAGGGGCAGCAATCAGCCCCAGCATTTT; CDR3aa: CASSFDRGSNQPQHF
abundance: -; d_gene: TRBD1; v_gene: TRBV27; len: 14; j_gene: TRBJ1-5; CDR3nt: TGTGCCAGCCGGGACAGGGATGGAACGCAGCCCCAGCATTTT; CDR3aa: CASRDRDGTQPQHF
abundance: -; d_gene: -; v_gene: TRBV7-6; len: 17; j_gene: TRBJ2-7; CDR3nt: TGTGCCAGCAGCAGAGATGTCCGGGACACCATCTCCTACGAGCAGTACTTC; CDR3aa: CASSRDVRDTISYEQYF
abundance: -; d_gene: -; v_gene: TRBV2; len: 13; j_gene: TRBJ2-1; CDR3nt: TGTGCCAGCAGTGAGACTACAGGGAATGAGCAGTTCTTC; CDR3aa: CASSETTGNEQFF
abundance: -; d_gene: -; v_gene: TRBV4-3; len: 13; j_gene: TRBJ2-5; CDR3nt: TGCGCCAGCAGCCAAGGCAGTTTGGAGACCCAGTACTTC; CDR3aa: CASSQGSLETQYF
abundance: -; d_gene: TRBD2; v_gene: TRBV11-2; len: 13; j_gene: TRBJ2-7; CDR3nt: TGTGCCAGCGTGGCGGGAGGGACCTACGAGCAGTACTTC; CDR3aa: CASVAGGTYEQYF
abundance: -; d_gene: TRBD2; v_gene: TRBV7-9; len: 17; j_gene: TRBJ2-7; CDR3nt: TGTGCCAGCAGTACTAGCGACTCGGTCAAGATGATCTACGAGCAGTACTTC; CDR3aa: CASSTSDSVKMIYEQYF
abundance: few; d_gene: -; v_gene: TRBV10-3; len: 19; j_gene: TRBJ2-2; CDR3nt: TGTGCCATCAGTGAGTCCGACAAGGGGTGGACGGTGGCCCCCGGGGAGCTGTTTTTT; CDR3aa: CAISESDKGWTVAPGELFF
abundance: -; d_gene: TRBD2; v_gene: TRBV3-1/TRBV3-2; len: 15; j_gene: TRBJ2-5; CDR3nt: TGTGCCAGCAGCCAGACTAGCGGGAGTCAAGAGACCCAGTACTTC; CDR3aa: CASSQTSGSQETQYF
abundance: -; d_gene: -; v_gene: TRBV11-1; len: 13; j_gene: TRBJ1-2; CDR3nt: TGTGCCAGCAGCCCCCAGGATTCGCTTGGCTACACCTTC; CDR3aa: CASSPQDSLGYTF
abundance: -; d_gene: TRBD1; v_gene: TRBV15; len: 20; j_gene: TRBJ1-5; CDR3nt: TGTGCCACCAGCAGAGATAATGGCAGGGGGCGCGATCTGGTTGTACAGCCCCAGCATTTT; CDR3aa: CATSRDNGRGRDLVVQPQHF
abundance: -; d_gene: TRBD2; v_gene: TRBV23-1; len: 16; j_gene: TRBJ2-7; CDR3nt: TGCGCCAGCAGTCACCCCGGGGGACTAGCGGGAGACGAGCAGTACTTC; CDR3aa: CASSHPGGLAGDEQYF
abundance: -; d_gene: TRBD2; v_gene: TRBV7-3; len: 18; j_gene: TRBJ2-3; CDR3nt: TGTGCCAGCAGCTTTCCCATCCCCCGGACTAGCGGCACAGATACGCAGTATTTT; CDR3aa: CASSFPIPRTSGTDTQYF
abundance: -; d_gene: TRBD2; v_gene: TRBV11-3; len: 18; j_gene: TRBJ2-1; CDR3nt: TGTGCCAGCAGCGGGAGAGGGACTAGCGGGAACTCCTACAATGAGCAGTTCTTC; CDR3aa: CASSGRGTSGNSYNEQFF
abundance: -; d_gene: TRBD2; v_gene: TRBV13; len: 15; j_gene: TRBJ2-3; CDR3nt: TGTGCCAGCAGCCCGACTAGCGGGAGTGGAGATACGCAGTATTTT; CDR3aa: CASSPTSGSGDTQYF
abundance: -; d_gene: -; v_gene: TRBV5-8; len: 12; j_gene: TRBJ1-5; CDR3nt: TGTGCCAGCAGCTTAGTGAATCAGGCCCAGCATTTT; CDR3aa: CASSLVNQAQHF
abundance: few; d_gene: -; v_gene: TRBV27; len: 15; j_gene: TRBJ1-1; CDR3nt: TGTGCCAGCAGCCGGATACAGGCCTTGAGGTCTGAAGCTTTCTTT; CDR3aa: CASSRIQALRSEAFF